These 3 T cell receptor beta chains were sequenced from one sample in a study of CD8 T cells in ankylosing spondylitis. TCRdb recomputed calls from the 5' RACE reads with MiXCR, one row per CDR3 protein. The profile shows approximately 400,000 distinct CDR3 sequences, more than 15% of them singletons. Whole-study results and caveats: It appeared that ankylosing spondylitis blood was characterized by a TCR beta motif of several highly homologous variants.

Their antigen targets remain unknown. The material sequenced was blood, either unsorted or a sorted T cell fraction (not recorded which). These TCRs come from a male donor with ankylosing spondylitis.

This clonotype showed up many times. This CDR3 reads CASSLRPAYGYTF. The DNA for the CDR3 is TGTGCCAGCAGTTTAAGGCCAGCCTATGGCTACACCTTC. The chain employs TRBV12-3 or TRBV12-4 and TRBJ1-2; D call uncertain. Deletions cut 2 bases from V and 4 bases from J, with 8 bases between. CDR3 length: 13 amino acids.

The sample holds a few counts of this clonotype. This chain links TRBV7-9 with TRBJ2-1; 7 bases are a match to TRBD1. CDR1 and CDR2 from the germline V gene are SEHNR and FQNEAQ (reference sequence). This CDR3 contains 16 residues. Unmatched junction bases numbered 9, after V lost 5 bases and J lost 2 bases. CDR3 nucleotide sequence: TGTGCCAGCAGCGGTCCGGGACAGCTCACCTACAATGAGCAGTTCTTC. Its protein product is CASSGPGQLTYNEQFF.

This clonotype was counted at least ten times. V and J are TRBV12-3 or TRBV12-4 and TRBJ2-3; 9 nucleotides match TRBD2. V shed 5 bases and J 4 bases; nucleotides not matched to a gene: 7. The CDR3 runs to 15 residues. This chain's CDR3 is CASSLGGGAADTQYF. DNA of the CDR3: TGTGCCAGCAGTCTGGGCGGGGGGGCCGCAGATACGCAGTATTTT.